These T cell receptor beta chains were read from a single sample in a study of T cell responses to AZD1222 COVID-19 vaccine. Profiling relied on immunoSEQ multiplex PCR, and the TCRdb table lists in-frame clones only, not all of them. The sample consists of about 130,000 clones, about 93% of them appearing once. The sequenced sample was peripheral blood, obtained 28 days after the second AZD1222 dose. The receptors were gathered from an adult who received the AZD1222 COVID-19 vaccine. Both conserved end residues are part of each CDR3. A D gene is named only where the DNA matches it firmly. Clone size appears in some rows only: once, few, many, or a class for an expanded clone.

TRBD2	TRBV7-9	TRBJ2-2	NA	CASSPKLAEYTGELFF	TGTGCCAGCAGCCCAAAGCTAGCGGAGTACACCGGGGAGCTGTTTTTT
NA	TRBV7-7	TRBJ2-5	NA	CASSSAGPAGTQYF	TGTGCTAGCAGCTCCGCGGGGCCTGCGGGGACCCAGTACTTC
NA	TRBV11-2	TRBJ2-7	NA	CASSLQGGSYEQYF	TGTGCCAGCAGCTTACAGGGTGGCTCCTACGAGCAGTACTTC
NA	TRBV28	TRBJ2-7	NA	CASRSWVNPYEQYF	TGTGCCAGCAGGTCATGGGTTAACCCCTACGAGCAGTACTTC
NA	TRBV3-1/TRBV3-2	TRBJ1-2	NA	CASSQLGTGGAHGYTF	TGTGCCAGCAGCCAACTGGGTACGGGGGGGGCACATGGCTACACCTTC
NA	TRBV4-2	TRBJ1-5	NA	CASSPNVLSQPQHF	TGTGCCAGCAGCCCTAATGTGTTATCTCAGCCCCAGCATTTT
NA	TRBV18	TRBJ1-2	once	CASSPEGGYGYTF	TGTGCCAGCTCACCGGAAGGAGGGTATGGCTACACCTTC
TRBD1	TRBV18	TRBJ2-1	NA	CASSLDRGSYNEQFF	TGTGCCAGCTCACTGGACAGGGGATCCTACAATGAGCAGTTCTTC
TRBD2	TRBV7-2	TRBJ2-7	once	CASSSELAGGPTYEQYF	TGTGCCAGCAGCTCCGAACTAGCGGGGGGGCCCACCTACGAGCAGTACTTC
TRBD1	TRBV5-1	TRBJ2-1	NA	CASSALGQSYNEQFF	TGCGCCAGCAGCGCTTTGGGACAGTCGTACAATGAGCAGTTCTTC
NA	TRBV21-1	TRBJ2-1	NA	CASSSNKPTGRFYNEQFF	TGTGCCAGCAGCTCAAATAAGCCGACAGGGAGGTTCTACAATGAGCAGTTCTTC
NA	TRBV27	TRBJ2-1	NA	CASSFRPVGANEQFF	TGTGCCAGCAGTTTCCGCCCGGTCGGGGCTAATGAGCAGTTCTTC